This record looks at one T cell receptor (beta chain) sequence and its context. Using RNA transcripts as the source, TCR beta CDR3 regions were amplified. HTBI primers were the set used in a first-round RT-PCR of the TCR CDR3. TCRdb re-called the multiplex PCR reads with MiXCR, one entry per CDR3 protein. The sample holds some 400,000 distinct CDR3 sequences, 13% seen once. Germline assignment: CDR1 KGHSH and CDR2 LQKENI. Trimming cost V 3 bases and J 3 bases, with 21 bases left between them. The CDR3 runs 17 residues. The source of the sample is a study of T cells in Graves' hyperthyroidism and ophthalmopathy.

This clonotype was obtained from a man aged 30 to 39 with Graves' hyperthyroidism that later progressed to Graves' ophthalmopathy. V gene TRBV18 combines with J gene TRBJ2-7; D possibly corresponds to TRBD2 (7 bases). Sequencing input: blood. As DNA, the CDR3 is TGTGCCAGCTCACCTTTTGAACAACGGGGGGCTGGCTACGAGCAGTACTTC. It yields the protein CASSPFEQRGAGYEQYF. Together with reference TRBV18 and TRBJ2-7, the CDR3 gives the full variable domain: NAGVMQNPRHLVRRRGQEARLRCSPMKGHSHVYWYRQLPEEGLKFMVYLQKENIIDESGMPKERFSAEFPKEGPSILRIQQVVRGDSAAYFCASSPFEQRGAGYEQYFGPGTRLTVT.